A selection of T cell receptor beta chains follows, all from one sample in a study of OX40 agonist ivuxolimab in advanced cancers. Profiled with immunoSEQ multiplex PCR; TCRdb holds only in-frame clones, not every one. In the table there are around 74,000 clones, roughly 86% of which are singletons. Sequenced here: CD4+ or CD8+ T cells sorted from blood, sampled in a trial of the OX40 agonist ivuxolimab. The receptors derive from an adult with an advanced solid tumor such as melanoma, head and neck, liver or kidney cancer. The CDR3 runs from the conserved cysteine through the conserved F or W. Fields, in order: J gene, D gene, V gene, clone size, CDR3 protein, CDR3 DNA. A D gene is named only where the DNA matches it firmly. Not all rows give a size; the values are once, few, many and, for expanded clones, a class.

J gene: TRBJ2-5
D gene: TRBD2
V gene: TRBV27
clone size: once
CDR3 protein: CASSPRLAGSKTQYF
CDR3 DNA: TGTGCCAGCAGCCCACGACTAGCGGGATCGAAGACCCAGTACTTC

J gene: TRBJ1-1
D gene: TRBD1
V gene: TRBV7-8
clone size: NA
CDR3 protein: CASSLGQFTEAFF
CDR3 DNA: TGTGCCAGCAGCTTGGGACAGTTCACTGAAGCTTTCTTT

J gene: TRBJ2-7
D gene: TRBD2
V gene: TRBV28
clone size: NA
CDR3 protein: CASSAGRAYEQYF
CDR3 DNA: TGTGCCAGCAGTGCTGGGAGGGCCTACGAGCAGTACTTC

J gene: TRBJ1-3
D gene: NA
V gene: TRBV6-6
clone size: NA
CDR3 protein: CASRTEIGNTIYF
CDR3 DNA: TGTGCCAGCAGGACAGAGATTGGAAACACCATATATTTT

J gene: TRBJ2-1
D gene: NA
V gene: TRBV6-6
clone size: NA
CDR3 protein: CASSYGSGFYNEQFF
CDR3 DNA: TGTGCCAGCAGTTACGGTTCGGGATTTTACAATGAGCAGTTCTTC

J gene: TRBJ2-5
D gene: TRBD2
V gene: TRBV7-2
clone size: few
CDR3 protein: CASRTSGRETQYF
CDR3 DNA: TGTGCCAGCCGGACTAGCGGGAGAGAGACCCAGTACTTC

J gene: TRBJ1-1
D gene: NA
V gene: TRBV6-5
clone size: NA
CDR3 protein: CASSRPPGANTEAFF
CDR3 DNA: TGTGCCAGCAGCCGTCCCCCGGGGGCGAACACTGAAGCTTTCTTT

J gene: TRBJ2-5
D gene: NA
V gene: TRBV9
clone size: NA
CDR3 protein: CASSVGQQETQYF
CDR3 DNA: TGTGCCAGCAGCGTAGGGCAGCAAGAGACCCAGTACTTC

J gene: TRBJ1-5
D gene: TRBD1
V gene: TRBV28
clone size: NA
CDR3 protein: CASSLFSGGFQPQHF
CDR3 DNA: TGTGCCAGCAGTTTATTCTCAGGGGGGTTTCAGCCCCAGCATTTT

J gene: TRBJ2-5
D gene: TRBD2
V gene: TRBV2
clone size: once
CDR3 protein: CASSQLAGPQETQYF
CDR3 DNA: TGTGCCAGCAGCCAACTAGCGGGGCCACAAGAGACCCAGTACTTC

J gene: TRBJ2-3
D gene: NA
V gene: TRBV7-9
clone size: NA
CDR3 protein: CASSPLSSTDTQYF
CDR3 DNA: TGTGCCAGCAGCCCCCTCTCGAGCACAGATACGCAGTATTTT

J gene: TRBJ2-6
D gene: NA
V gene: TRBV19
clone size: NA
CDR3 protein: CASSMPASGANVLTF
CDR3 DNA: TGTGCCAGTAGTATGCCAGCCTCTGGGGCCAACGTCCTGACTTTC

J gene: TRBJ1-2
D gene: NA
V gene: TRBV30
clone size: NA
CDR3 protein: CACPSHHLYGYTF
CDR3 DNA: TGTGCCTGCCCCTCTCACCACCTCTATGGCTACACCTTC

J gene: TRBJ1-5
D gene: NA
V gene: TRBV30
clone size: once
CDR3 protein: CAWSRMDGVGQPQHF
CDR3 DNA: TGTGCCTGGAGTAGGATGGACGGCGTAGGGCAGCCCCAGCATTTT

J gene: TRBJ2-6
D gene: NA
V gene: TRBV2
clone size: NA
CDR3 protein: CASSGLATGANVLTF
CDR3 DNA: TGTGCCAGCAGTGGGCTGGCGACCGGGGCCAACGTCCTGACTTTC

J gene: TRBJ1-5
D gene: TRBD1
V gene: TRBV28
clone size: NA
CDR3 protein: CASSQTGSGHF
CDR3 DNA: TGTGCCAGCAGTCAGACAGGGAGCGGGCATTTT

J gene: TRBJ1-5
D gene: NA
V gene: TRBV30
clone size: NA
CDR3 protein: CAWDNGNQPQHF
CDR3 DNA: TGTGCCTGGGACAATGGCAATCAGCCCCAGCATTTT

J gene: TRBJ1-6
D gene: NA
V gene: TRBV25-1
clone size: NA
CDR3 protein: CASSDPPGGARNSPLHF
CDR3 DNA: TGTGCCAGCAGTGATCCACCCGGGGGGGCACGGAATTCACCCCTCCACTTT

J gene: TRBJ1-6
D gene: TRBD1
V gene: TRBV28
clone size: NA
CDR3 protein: CASSSQGAPRNSPLHF
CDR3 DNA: TGTGCCAGCAGTTCCCAGGGGGCGCCCCGTAATTCACCCCTCCACTTT

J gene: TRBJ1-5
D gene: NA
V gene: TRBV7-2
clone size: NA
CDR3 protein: CASSLGSGSNQPQHF
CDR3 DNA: TGTGCCAGCAGCTTAGGATCGGGGAGCAATCAGCCCCAGCATTTT

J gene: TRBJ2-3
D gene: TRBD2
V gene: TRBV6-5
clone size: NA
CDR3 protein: CASSSPAGAFGDTQYF
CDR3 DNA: TGTGCCAGCAGTTCACCAGCGGGGGCCTTTGGGGATACGCAGTATTTT

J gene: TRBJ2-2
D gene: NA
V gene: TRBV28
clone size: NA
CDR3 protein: CASSLKGWPRGIFTGELFF
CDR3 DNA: TGTGCCAGCAGTTTAAAGGGCTGGCCGCGTGGGATTTTCACCGGGGAGCTGTTTTTT

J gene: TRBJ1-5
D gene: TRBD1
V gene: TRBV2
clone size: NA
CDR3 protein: CASRGPGGSEMAQHF
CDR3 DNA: TGTGCCAGCAGGGGGCCAGGGGGCTCAGAAATGGCCCAGCATTTT

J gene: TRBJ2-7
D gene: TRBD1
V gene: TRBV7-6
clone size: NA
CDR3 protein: CASSFSGGLSYEQYF
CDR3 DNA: TGTGCCAGCAGCTTTTCAGGGGGCCTTTCCTACGAGCAGTACTTC

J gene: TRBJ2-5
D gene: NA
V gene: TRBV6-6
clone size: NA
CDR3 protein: CASSPNGLAQETQYF
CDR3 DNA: TGTGCCAGCAGTCCCAACGGACTGGCCCAAGAGACCCAGTACTTC

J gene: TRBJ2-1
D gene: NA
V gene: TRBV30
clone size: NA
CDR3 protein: CAWQRGDGYNEQFF
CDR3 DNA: TGTGCCTGGCAGAGGGGGGACGGCTACAATGAGCAGTTCTTC

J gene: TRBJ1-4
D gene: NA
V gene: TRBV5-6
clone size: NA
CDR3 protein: CASSLWGREKLFF
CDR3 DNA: TGTGCCAGCAGCCTATGGGGGCGTGAAAAACTGTTTTTT

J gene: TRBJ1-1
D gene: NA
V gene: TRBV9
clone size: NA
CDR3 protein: CASSVGPLNTEAFF
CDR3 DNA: TGTGCCAGCAGCGTAGGCCCGTTGAACACTGAAGCTTTCTTT

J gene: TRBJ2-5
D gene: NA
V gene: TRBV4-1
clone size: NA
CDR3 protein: CASSQVGGTQYF
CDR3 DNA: TGCGCCAGCAGCCAAGTGGGAGGGACCCAGTACTTC

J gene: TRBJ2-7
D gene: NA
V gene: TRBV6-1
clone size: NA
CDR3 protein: CASSVARDNSNEQYF
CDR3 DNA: TGTGCCAGCAGTGTAGCCCGGGACAATAGCAACGAGCAGTACTTC

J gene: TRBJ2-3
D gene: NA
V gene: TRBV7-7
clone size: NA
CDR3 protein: CASSLLMGSSTDTQYF
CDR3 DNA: TGTGCTAGCAGCCTCCTGATGGGGTCTAGCACAGATACGCAGTATTTT

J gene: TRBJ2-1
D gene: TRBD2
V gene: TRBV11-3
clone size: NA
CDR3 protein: CASSPGRTIGNEQFF
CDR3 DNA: TGTGCCAGCAGCCCCGGGAGGACTATTGGGAATGAGCAGTTCTTC

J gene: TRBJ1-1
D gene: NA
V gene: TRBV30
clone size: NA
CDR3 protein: CAWSVRGAEAFF
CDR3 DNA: TGTGCCTGGAGTGTACGAGGGGCTGAAGCTTTCTTT

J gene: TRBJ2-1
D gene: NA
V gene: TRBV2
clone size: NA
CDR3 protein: CAGSDLSSYNEQFF
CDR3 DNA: TGTGCCGGGAGTGACTTGAGCTCCTACAATGAGCAGTTCTTC

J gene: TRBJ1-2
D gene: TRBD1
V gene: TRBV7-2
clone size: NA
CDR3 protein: CASSSRTGTVGYTF
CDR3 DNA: TGTGCCAGCAGCTCTCGTACCGGGACAGTAGGCTACACCTTC

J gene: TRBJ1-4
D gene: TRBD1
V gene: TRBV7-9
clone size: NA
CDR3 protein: CASSRGTANEKLFF
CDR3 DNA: TGTGCCAGCAGCCGCGGGACAGCTAATGAAAAACTGTTTTTT

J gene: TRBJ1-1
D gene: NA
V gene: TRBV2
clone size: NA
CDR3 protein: CASRENTEAFF
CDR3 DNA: TGTGCCAGCAGAGAAAACACTGAAGCTTTCTTT

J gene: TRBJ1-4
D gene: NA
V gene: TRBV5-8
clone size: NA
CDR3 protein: CASSLGINEKLFF
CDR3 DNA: TGTGCCAGCAGCCTGGGTATTAATGAAAAACTGTTTTTT

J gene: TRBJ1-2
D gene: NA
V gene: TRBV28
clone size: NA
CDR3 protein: CASSLLRRGEGYGYTF
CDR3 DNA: TGTGCCAGCAGCCTACTTAGGCGGGGGGAAGGTTATGGCTACACCTTC

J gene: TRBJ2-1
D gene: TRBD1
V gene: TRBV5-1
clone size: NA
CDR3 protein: CASSEGQGNEQFF
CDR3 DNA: TGCGCCAGCTCCGAGGGACAGGGGAATGAGCAGTTCTTC

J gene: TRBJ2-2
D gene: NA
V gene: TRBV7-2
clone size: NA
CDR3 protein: CASSSGRTNTGELFF
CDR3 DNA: TGTGCCAGCAGCTCGGGACGGACGAACACCGGGGAGCTGTTTTTT

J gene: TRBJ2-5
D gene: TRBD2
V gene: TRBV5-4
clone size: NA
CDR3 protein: CASSSTSGGRETQYF
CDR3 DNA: TGTGCCAGCAGCTCGACTAGCGGGGGGCGGGAGACCCAGTACTTC

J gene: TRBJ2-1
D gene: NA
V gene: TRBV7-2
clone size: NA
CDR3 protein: CASNREKPYNEQFF
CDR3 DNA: TGTGCCAGCAACCGTGAAAAGCCCTACAATGAGCAGTTCTTC

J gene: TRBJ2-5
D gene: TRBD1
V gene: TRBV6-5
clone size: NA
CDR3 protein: CASSRGQGETQYF
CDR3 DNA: TGTGCCAGCAGCCGGGGACAGGGGGAGACCCAGTACTTC

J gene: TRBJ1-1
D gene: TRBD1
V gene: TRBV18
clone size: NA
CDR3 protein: CASSPGTGFTEAFF
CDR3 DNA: TGTGCCAGCTCACCAGGGACAGGGTTCACTGAAGCTTTCTTT

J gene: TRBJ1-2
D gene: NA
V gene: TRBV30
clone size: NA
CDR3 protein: CAWSSVLGGYTF
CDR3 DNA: TGTGCCTGGAGCTCGGTCCTGGGTGGCTACACCTTC

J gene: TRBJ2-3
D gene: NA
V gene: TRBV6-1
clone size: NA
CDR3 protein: CASSRRLDTQYF
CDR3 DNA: TGTGCCAGCAGCCGGAGGTTAGATACGCAGTATTTT

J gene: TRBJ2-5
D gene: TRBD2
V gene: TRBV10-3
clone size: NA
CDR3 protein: CAISEGLAGGEETQYF
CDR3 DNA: TGTGCCATCAGTGAGGGACTAGCGGGAGGGGAAGAGACCCAGTACTTC

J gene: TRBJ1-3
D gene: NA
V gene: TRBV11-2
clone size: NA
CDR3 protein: CASSFIPISGNTIYF
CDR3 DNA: TGTGCCAGCAGCTTCATCCCGATCTCTGGAAACACCATATATTTT

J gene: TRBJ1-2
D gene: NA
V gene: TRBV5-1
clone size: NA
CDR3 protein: CASSFGDTNYGYTF
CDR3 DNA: TGCGCCAGCAGCTTTGGGGATACTAACTATGGCTACACCTTC

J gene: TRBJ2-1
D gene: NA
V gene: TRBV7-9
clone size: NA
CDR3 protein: CASEDSEQFF
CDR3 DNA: TGTGCCAGCGAAGACTCTGAGCAGTTCTTC